This T cell receptor (beta chain) was identified in a study of blood T cells in healthy people across ages (dated by TCRdb to about 2015). As for the study more broadly: Template switching captured roughly one uniquely barcoded TCR beta cDNA molecule per two T cells in model experiments. The study measured age-related changes in TCR beta repertoire diversity using deep sequencing normalized with unique cDNA molecular identifiers. Donors were grouped into four age groups: young (average approximately 15 years), middle-aged (roughly 40), aged (about 60) and long-lived (about 89). To avoid experimental bias, donors of different ages were spread randomly across the sequencing lanes. The study analyzed two additional independent replicas of 1 million unique cDNA reads from the same blood draw for two donors, one aged 18 to 30 and one aged 80 or older.

Libraries were prepared through 5' RACE. The instrument given in TCRdb is Illumina HiSeq 2500. A second PCR of about 6 to 12 cycles was performed with a sample-barcoded 5' primer and a J-beta primer mix. A unique molecular identifier was introduced onto each TCR beta cDNA molecule by a template-switch 5' adaptor carrying 12 random nucleotides. Each sample yielded at least 3 million CDR3-containing paired-end reads. First-strand cDNA synthesis was performed from all RNA using the Mint cDNA synthesis kit, with priming by a TRBC-specific oligonucleotide. After uracil-DNA glycosylase treatment, a first 18-cycle PCR used universal primers M1SS and BC2_uni_R on all cDNA. The authors processed their data as follows. Each sample was normalized by randomly selecting 1 million high-quality reads, each carrying a distinct molecular identifier. Reads sharing molecular identifiers were discarded rather than binned into consensus sequences. CDR3 identification, clonotype clustering and error correction used MiTCR with a Q25 quality threshold and the strictest error-elimination algorithm. A nonparametric unseen species model using Euler transformation provided a lower-bound estimate of total TCR beta diversity. TCRdb handled the public reads itself, with Q25 trimming in fastp and clone calling in MiXCR, and kept productive beta chains. Every distinct CDR3 protein forms one entry, paired with its most common genes and DNA. The V and J calls and clone size come from TCRdb's table, not from the authors' own analysis. The sample table records more than 1,400,000 distinct CDR3 sequences; 42% of these occur just once. 6.5% to 10% of the sample is taken by the ten largest.

Overall results and qualifications from the work: The long-lived group showed more naive CD4+ T cells, fewer expanded clones and increased TCR diversity than the aged group, suggesting age selection. Donor CMV infection status was unknown, potentially confounding age-related changes in expanded clonotypes. Since profiling was done on bulk unsorted PBMCs, naive and antigen-experienced compartments could not be conclusively compared. Estimates of total diversity from one million sequenced T cells were regarded as lower bounds and underestimates. The percentage of naive T cells measured by flow cytometry correlated strongly with observed TCR beta diversity. Observed TCR beta diversity per million T cells fell roughly linearly with age, and a significant reduction was already apparent by age roughly 40.

On this clonotype: Its antigen target is currently unknown. No much larger clone is present one base from it, and per-base qualities are unavailable.

Donors were under 40 systemically healthy Caucasian individuals from Russia aged 6 to 90 years. Around 10 milliliters of peripheral blood were collected from each donor into EDTA-treated Vacutainer tubes. Ficoll-Paque density-gradient centrifugation was used to isolate PBMCs, with at least 6.5 million per sample. Trizol reagent was used to extract total RNA from PBMCs, with at least 5 micrograms per sample. For every donor, an aliquot of PBMCs went through flow cytometry to measure the percentages of naive CD45RAhigh/CD27high T cells. Sequencing was done on a sample of blood. The sequence came from a woman aged 18-29 years in good health.

The nucleotide sequence is TGTGCCATCAGAGGGGACAGGGGTTACCAAGAGACCCAGTACTTC. Its protein product is CAIRGDRGYQETQYF. The receptor chain draws on TRBV10-3 and TRBJ2-5; 10 of the junction bases match TRBD1. CDR1 and CDR2 were assigned from the germline V gene as ENHRY and SYGVKD. From the cysteine up to the phenylalanine, the CDR3 has a length of 15 residues. Just the 45-base CDR3 DNA is kept, in frame starting at base 1. Clipping removes 6 bases from V and 0 bases from J, with 4 as the unmatched junction base count.